These T cell receptor beta chains were read from a single sample in a study of cytomegalovirus exposure and HLA in healthy donors. Clones were read by immunoSEQ multiplex PCR, and TCRdb kept only the in-frame ones, dropping some. This table lists roughly 100,000 clones. Source material: PBMCs. These receptors originate from a man in his fifties or sixties in good health and CMV-seropositive. The CDR3 runs from the conserved cysteine through the conserved F or W. A D gene is named only where the DNA matches it firmly.

J gene | V gene | D gene | CDR3 DNA | CDR3 protein
TRBJ2-1 | TRBV7-9 | TRBD1 | TGTGCCAGCAGCTTAGCAGGGGGACAGGATTTCAATGAGCAGTTCTTC | CASSLAGGQDFNEQFF
TRBJ2-2 | TRBV5-3 | NA | TGTGCCAGAAGCTCGGGACTCCCGAACACCGGGGAGCTGTTTTTT | CARSSGLPNTGELFF
TRBJ1-1 | TRBV4-2 | TRBD1 | TGTGCCAGCAGCCAAGGGACAGGGAATTCCACTGAAGCTTTCTTT | CASSQGTGNSTEAFF
TRBJ2-7 | TRBV6-5 | NA | TGTGCCAGCAGTTACTCCCAAGGGGATTACGAGCAGTACTTC | CASSYSQGDYEQYF
TRBJ2-1 | TRBV10-1 | TRBD1 | TGCGCCAGCAGTGGGGGGACAGCCTACAATGAGCAGTTCTTC | CASSGGTAYNEQFF
TRBJ1-1 | TRBV28 | TRBD1 | TGTGCCAGCAGTATCGTGACCGGGACAGGAGCGGACACTGAAACTTTCTTT | CASSIVTGTGADTETFF
TRBJ2-2 | TRBV10-1 | NA | TGCGCCAGCGGCACACGGAACACCGGGGAGCTGTTTTTT | CASGTRNTGELFF
TRBJ2-1 | TRBV4-3 | TRBD1 | TGCGCCAGCAGCCAAGGACAGGGGCTGTACAATGAGCAGTTCTTC | CASSQGQGLYNEQFF
TRBJ1-2 | TRBV30 | TRBD1 | TGTGCCCGAGGGACAGCAGCTAACTATGGCTACACCTTC | CARGTAANYGYTF
TRBJ1-5 | TRBV30 | NA | TGTGCCTGGAGTGGGGGGGGTTTGGGCAATCAGCCCCAGCATTTT | CAWSGGGLGNQPQHF
TRBJ2-3 | TRBV30 | NA | TGTGCCTGGTGGGCTAGCACAGATACGCAGTATTTT | CAWWASTDTQYF
TRBJ2-7 | TRBV9 | TRBD2 | TGTGCCAGCAGCCCCAGGAGCGGGAGCGCCGGGGGTTACGAGCAGTACTTC | CASSPRSGSAGGYEQYF
TRBJ1-5 | TRBV6-5 | TRBD1 | TGTGCCAGCAGCGTCTCGCGGACAGGGGACCAGCCCCAGCATTTT | CASSVSRTGDQPQHF
TRBJ2-1 | TRBV9 | NA | TGTGCCAGCAGCGTAGCTACTCTTACAGACAATGAGCAGTTCTTC | CASSVATLTDNEQFF
TRBJ2-4 | TRBV7-2 | NA | TGTGCCAGCAGCCAAGGACAGCCTGGGGAAAACATTCAGTACTTC | CASSQGQPGENIQYF
TRBJ1-1 | TRBV27 | TRBD1 | TGTGCCAGCAGTTGGACAGGGAAAGGCACTGAAGCTTTCTTT | CASSWTGKGTEAFF
TRBJ2-3 | TRBV18 | NA | TGTGCCAGCTCACCACAGGAGTTAAGCACAGATACGCAGTATTTT | CASSPQELSTDTQYF
TRBJ2-7 | TRBV7-2 | NA | TGTGCCAGCAGCTCCGGACACCCCGGTGGGGTCTACGAGCAGTACTTC | CASSSGHPGGVYEQYF
TRBJ1-3 | TRBV5-1 | NA | TGCGCCAGCAGCTTGGCTTGGGGGCGAGGAAACACCATATATTTT | CASSLAWGRGNTIYF
TRBJ2-5 | TRBV28 | NA | TGTGCCAGCAGTATAGGACATCAAGAGACCCAGTACTTC | CASSIGHQETQYF
TRBJ2-2 | TRBV5-1 | NA | TGCGCCAGCAGCTTGATGCGGTATAGCGGGGAGCTGTTTTTT | CASSLMRYSGELFF
TRBJ1-5 | TRBV5-8 | NA | TGCGCCAGCAGCCAAGAGGCAGGGAACAATCAGCCCCAGCATTTT | CASSQEAGNNQPQHF
TRBJ1-5 | TRBV19 | NA | TGTGCCAGTAGTCCCCAATGGGGCCCCGGTCAGCCCCAGCATTTT | CASSPQWGPGQPQHF
TRBJ2-5 | TRBV7-7 | TRBD1 | TGTGCTAGCAGCTTAGAGTACAGGGGCGGGGAGACCCAGTACTTC | CASSLEYRGGETQYF
TRBJ2-5 | TRBV10-3 | TRBD1 | TGTGCCATCAGCCTGGGACAGTACCAAGAGACCCAGTACTTC | CAISLGQYQETQYF
TRBJ2-5 | TRBV6-1 | TRBD2 | TGTGCCAGCAGTCCCCGGGGACTAGCGGGGGAGACCCAGTACTTC | CASSPRGLAGETQYF
TRBJ1-1 | TRBV4-3 | NA | TGCGCCAGCAGCCGGGGGGAACAGCGGAACACTGAAGCTTTCTTT | CASSRGEQRNTEAFF
TRBJ2-3 | TRBV25-1 | TRBD2 | TGTGCCAGCAGTGCGGCGGGAGTGGATACAGATACGCAGTATTTT | CASSAAGVDTDTQYF
TRBJ1-1 | TRBV5-1 | TRBD1 | TGCGCCAGCACCCCCCAGGGGACAGGTTTTTACACTGAAGCTTTCTTT | CASTPQGTGFYTEAFF
TRBJ2-1 | TRBV29-1 | NA | TGCAGCGAACTAGAGCGACCGAGAGGAAGCTCCTACAATGAGCAGTTCTTC | CSELERPRGSSYNEQFF
TRBJ2-1 | TRBV18 | NA | TGTGCCAGCTCACCAACCTCTAGCCGACTATACAATGAGCAGTTCTTC | CASSPTSSRLYNEQFF
TRBJ2-2 | TRBV7-2 | TRBD2 | TGTGCCAGCAGCTTAGGGACCTTTGGACTAGCGGGAGTCACCGGGGAGCTGTTTTTT | CASSLGTFGLAGVTGELFF
TRBJ2-7 | TRBV7-9 | TRBD2 | TGTGCCAGCAGCTTATCTAGCGGGCCGGCAGCCTCCTACGAGCAGTACTTC | CASSLSSGPAASYEQYF
TRBJ2-1 | TRBV9 | TRBD2 | TGTGCCAGCAGCGTAGTAGGGACTAGCGGGAGAAATGAGCAGTTCTTC | CASSVVGTSGRNEQFF
TRBJ2-4 | TRBV5-6 | TRBD2 | TGTGCCAGCAGCCAAGCGGGGAACAAAAACATTCAGTACTTC | CASSQAGNKNIQYF
TRBJ2-1 | TRBV30 | NA | TGTGCCGGGATGGTGGACAGCTCCTACAATGAGCAGTTCTTC | CAGMVDSSYNEQFF
TRBJ2-5 | TRBV5-6 | TRBD2 | TGTGCCAGCAGCTTGTGGAGCGGGAGAGGCCTAGAGACCCAGTACTTC | CASSLWSGRGLETQYF
TRBJ1-1 | TRBV7-9 | NA | TGTGCCAGCACCTACCCCGCGGGGGGCGGAAGGAACACTGAAGCTTTCTTT | CASTYPAGGGRNTEAFF
TRBJ1-2 | TRBV18 | NA | TGTGCCAGCTCACCAACAGGGTTGCGCTATGGCTACACCTTC | CASSPTGLRYGYTF
TRBJ1-1 | TRBV9 | NA | TGTGCCAGCAGCCCGCGACAGAACACTGAAGCTTTCTTT | CASSPRQNTEAFF
TRBJ1-2 | TRBV6-4 | NA | TGTGCCAGCAGTGTTTCTCCAGGCGGGGCTCTATATGGCTACACCTTC | CASSVSPGGALYGYTF
TRBJ1-2 | TRBV30 | NA | TGTGCCTGGAGTGTGAGTAGCTACACCTTC | CAWSVSSYTF
TRBJ2-7 | TRBV30 | TRBD2 | TGTGCCTGGAGTCTTGGCGGGAGTCTGAACGAGCAGTACTTC | CAWSLGGSLNEQYF
TRBJ1-5 | TRBV28 | NA | TGTGCCAGCGGGCAGGACTACAATCAGCCCCAGCATTTT | CASGQDYNQPQHF
TRBJ2-5 | TRBV7-2 | TRBD1 | TGTGCCAGCAGCTTAGGACAGGGCCTTAGAGCCCAGTACTTC | CASSLGQGLRAQYF
TRBJ1-2 | TRBV14 | TRBD1 | TGTGCCAGCAGCCCGCTCGGACAGGTCTATGGCTACACCTTC | CASSPLGQVYGYTF
TRBJ1-2 | TRBV6-1 | NA | TGTGCCAGCAGTGAAGTTGCGGGGGGAGGCTATGGCTACACCTTC | CASSEVAGGGYGYTF
TRBJ2-7 | TRBV28 | NA | TGTGCCAGCAGTTTACGAGAATTCTACGAGCAGTACTTC | CASSLREFYEQYF
TRBJ2-2 | TRBV5-1 | TRBD2 | TGCGCCAGCAGCCCCGGGACTAGCGTCAACACCGGGGAGCTGTTTTTT | CASSPGTSVNTGELFF
TRBJ1-2 | TRBV6-5 | NA | TGTGCCAGCAGTTACTCGGTAGACTATGGCTACACCTTC | CASSYSVDYGYTF
TRBJ2-2 | TRBV30 | TRBD1 | TGTGCCTGGGGGAAGACAGGGGGCACCGGGGAGCTGTTTTTT | CAWGKTGGTGELFF